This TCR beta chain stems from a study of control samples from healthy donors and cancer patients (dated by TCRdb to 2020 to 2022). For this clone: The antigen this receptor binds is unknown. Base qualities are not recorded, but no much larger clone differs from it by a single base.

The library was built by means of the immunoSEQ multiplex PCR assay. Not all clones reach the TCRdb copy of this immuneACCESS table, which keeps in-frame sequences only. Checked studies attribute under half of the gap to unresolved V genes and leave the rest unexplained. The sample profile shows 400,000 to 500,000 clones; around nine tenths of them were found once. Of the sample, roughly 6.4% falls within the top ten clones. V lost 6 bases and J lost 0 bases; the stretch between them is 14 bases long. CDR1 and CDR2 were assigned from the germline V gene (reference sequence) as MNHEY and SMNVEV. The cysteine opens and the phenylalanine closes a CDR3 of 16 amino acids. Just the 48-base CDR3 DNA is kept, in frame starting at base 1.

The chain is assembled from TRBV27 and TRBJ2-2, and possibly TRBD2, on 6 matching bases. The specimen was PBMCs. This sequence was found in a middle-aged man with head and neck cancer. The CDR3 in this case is CASSPWLASNTGELFF. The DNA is TGTGCCAGCAGCCCCTGGCTAGCGTCGAACACCGGGGAGCTGTTTTTT.